The next 2 T cell receptor beta chains were all read from a single sample in a study of naive and memory T cell subsets. Four PCR rounds used nested alpha and beta constant region primers plus the SP2 primer. TCRdb analysed the 5' RACE reads with MiXCR anew, one entry per CDR3 protein. The sample has roughly 56,000 distinct CDR3 sequences, over 7% seen once. The library had UMIs added by 3' ligation of an oligonucleotide to TCR cDNA. The receptors were gathered from a male donor in good health.

This clonotype was seen repeatedly, ten times or more. This chain uses TRBV14 with TRBJ1-2; the D gene is possibly TRBD1 (6 bases). The CDR3 is 14 residues long. Trimming took 4 bases from V and 5 from J, leaving 14 bases between them. Germline-derived CDR1 and CDR2 are SGHDN and FVKESK. The CDR3 loop reads CASSPAGTQYGYTF. As DNA, the CDR3 is TGTGCCAGCAGCCCCGCCGGGACACAGTATGGCTACACCTTC.

The chain uses TRBV20-1 and TRBJ1-1, with D perhaps matching TRBD1 (6 bases). Germline CDR1 DFQATT, CDR2 SNEGSKA (reference sequence). CDR3 length: 16 residues. V lost 1 base and J 5 bases, leaving 20 bases between the germline ends. CDR3 nucleotides: TGCAGTGCTAGAGCCGGGACAAATTCTCCGGGGACTGAAGCTTTCTTT. Its protein is CSARAGTNSPGTEAFF.